Here is one T cell receptor (beta chain) with its context. The data belong to a study of cytomegalovirus exposure and HLA in healthy donors. Germline V gives CDR1 SQVTM, CDR2 ANQGSEA. This CDR3 is 14 amino acids long. Trimming cost V 6 bases and J 3 bases; bases outside gene matches: 6. PCR primers comprised 60 Vbeta and 13 Jbeta primers. In the authors' workflow: Later, 65 million to 90 million unique TCR beta chains were counted in an analysis, and about 10 million of them were shared. TCRdb keeps only in-frame clones here, not all; method: immunoSEQ multiplex PCR. That table supplies the V and J calls and clone size; D and trimming were determined from the DNA. The sample totals under 65,000 clones; its top ten clones hold 9.5% to 15%.

This sequence originates from a woman in her thirties in good health and CMV-seropositive. This rearrangement joins TRBV29-1 to TRBJ2-2; 8 bases fit TRBD2. The sequenced sample was PBMCs. Written as DNA, the CDR3 is TGCAGCGTACCCAGCGGGGGACACACCGGGGAGCTGTTTTTT. Its translation is CSVPSGGHTGELFF.